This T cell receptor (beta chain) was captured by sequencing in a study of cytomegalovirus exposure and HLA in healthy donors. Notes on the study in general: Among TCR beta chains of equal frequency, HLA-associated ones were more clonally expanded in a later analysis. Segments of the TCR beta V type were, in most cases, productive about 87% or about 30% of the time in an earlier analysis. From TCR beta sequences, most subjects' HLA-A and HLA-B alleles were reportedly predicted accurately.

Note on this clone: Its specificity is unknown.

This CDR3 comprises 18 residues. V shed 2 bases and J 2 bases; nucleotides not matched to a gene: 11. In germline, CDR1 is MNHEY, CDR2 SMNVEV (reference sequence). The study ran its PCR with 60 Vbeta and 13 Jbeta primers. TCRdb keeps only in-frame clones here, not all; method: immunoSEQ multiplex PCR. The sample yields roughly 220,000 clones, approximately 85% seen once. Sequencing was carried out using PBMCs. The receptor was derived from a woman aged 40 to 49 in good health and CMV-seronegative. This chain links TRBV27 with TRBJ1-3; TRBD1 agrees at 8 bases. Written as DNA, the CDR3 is TGTGCCAGCAGTTTACGACTCGGACAGGGAAGGACTGGAAACACCATATATTTT. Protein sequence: CASSLRLGQGRTGNTIYF.